The rows below give T cell receptor beta chains drawn from one sample of a study of long-term antiretroviral therapy in people with HIV. The protocol was immunoSEQ multiplex PCR, while the TCRdb copy is restricted to in-frame clones and leaves out a portion. The repertoire consists of about 24,000 clones, with around 80% occurring once and the leading ten covering roughly 2.4%. The sample here was unsorted PBMCs, taken 3 years after starting antiretroviral therapy. Receptors were obtained from a man aged 50 or older with HIV. The CDR3 runs from the conserved cysteine through the conserved F or W. The D gene is left open where the match is weak. The size of a clone is reported for some rows only, either as once, few or many, or as a class for expanded clones.

clone_size j_call cdr3_length v_call d_call cdr3_aa cdr3_nt
few TRBJ2-7 13 TRBV6-5 - CASSSTGIYEQYF TGTGCCAGCAGTTCAACCGGGATCTACGAGCAGTACTTC
- TRBJ2-1 12 TRBV7-3 - CASSLRRNEQFF TGTGCCAGCAGCTTAAGACGGAATGAGCAGTTCTTC
- TRBJ2-3 19 TRBV27 TRBD2 CASSLRGYSTSGIADTQYF TGTGCCAGCAGTTTACGGGGGTACTCGACTAGCGGGATTGCAGATACGCAGTATTTT
- TRBJ1-6 15 TRBV6-5 TRBD1 CASSPTGTGNSPLHF TGTGCCAGCAGTCCTACCGGGACAGGCAATTCACCCCTCCACTTT
- TRBJ2-2 14 TRBV19 - CASSIGVNTGELFF TGTGCCAGTAGTATAGGGGTCAACACCGGGGAGCTGTTTTTT
- TRBJ2-1 14 TRBV7-9 - CASSLDGLPHEQFF TGTGCCAGCAGCTTAGATGGCCTTCCCCATGAGCAGTTCTTC
- TRBJ1-4 14 TRBV7-6 - CASSPGTDNEKLFF TGTGCCAGCAGCCCCGGGACGGATAATGAAAAACTGTTTTTT
- TRBJ2-7 16 TRBV4-3 TRBD1 CASSQDKGATSYEQYF TGCGCCAGCAGCCAAGATAAGGGGGCAACCTCCTACGAGCAGTACTTC
- TRBJ1-5 13 TRBV27 - CASSWTGGQPQHF TGTGCCAGCAGTTGGACGGGAGGCCAGCCCCAGCATTTT
once TRBJ1-5 16 TRBV7-2 - CASSFQQGTGNQPQHF TGTGCCAGCAGCTTTCAACAGGGAACAGGCAATCAGCCCCAGCATTTT
- TRBJ1-2 13 TRBV27 - CASSLGGPGGYTF TGTGCCAGCAGTTTGGGGGGGCCGGGGGGCTACACCTTC
- TRBJ1-2 14 TRBV18 TRBD1 CASSPGQLRVGYTF TGTGCCAGCTCACCGGGACAGCTCCGGGTGGGCTACACCTTC
few TRBJ2-7 12 TRBV5-5 TRBD2 CASSLRGGEQYF TGTGCCAGCAGCTTGAGGGGAGGGGAGCAGTACTTC
- TRBJ1-2 15 TRBV19 - CASSIAGGAVAGYTF TGTGCCAGTAGTATAGCTGGGGGCGCGGTGGCTGGCTACACCTTC
- TRBJ2-7 13 TRBV7-2 - CASSLSVDYEQYF TGTGCCAGCAGCTTATCTGTAGACTACGAGCAGTACTTC
few TRBJ2-1 14 TRBV6-6 TRBD1 CASRSGQGYNEQFF TGTGCCAGCAGATCGGGACAGGGTTACAATGAGCAGTTCTTC
- TRBJ1-2 15 TRBV6-1 - CASSEAVAEIWGYTF TGTGCCAGCAGTGAAGCGGTCGCAGAAATCTGGGGCTACACCTTC
- TRBJ1-1 15 TRBV5-1 - CASSLAIMMNTEAFF TGCGCCAGCAGCTTGGCCATTATGATGAACACTGAAGCTTTCTTT
- TRBJ1-6 16 TRBV14 - CASSQDIGQHNSPLHF TGTGCCAGCAGCCAAGATATAGGACAGCACAATTCACCCCTCCACTTT
- TRBJ1-2 14 TRBV27 TRBD1 CASSPWQGVSGYTF TGTGCCAGCAGTCCCTGGCAGGGGGTCTCTGGCTACACCTTC
- TRBJ2-7 13 TRBV6-6 - CASSLTRSYEQYF TGTGCCAGCAGTTTGACAAGGTCCTACGAGCAGTACTTC
- TRBJ1-1 12 TRBV30 - CAWSVRYNRAFF TGTGCCTGGAGTGTACGTTATAATAGGGCTTTCTTT
- TRBJ2-3 15 TRBV5-1 TRBD2 CASSLSGGFTDTQYF TGCGCCAGCAGCTTGTCGGGAGGTTTTACAGATACGCAGTATTTT
- TRBJ1-1 14 TRBV15 - CATSRDTGLTEAFF TGTGCCACCAGCAGAGATACAGGGCTAACTGAAGCTTTCTTT
once TRBJ2-3 17 TRBV7-6 TRBD1 CASSSWTGSKHTDTQYF TGTGCCAGCAGCTCCTGGACAGGGAGCAAGCACACAGATACGCAGTATTTT
- TRBJ2-2 14 TRBV19 - CASTYRMEGGELFF TGTGCCAGTACTTACAGGATGGAAGGCGGGGAGCTGTTTTTT
- TRBJ1-2 18 TRBV7-2 - CASSLVGQGIRSNYGYTF TGTGCCAGCAGCTTAGTAGGGCAGGGGATCAGGTCCAACTATGGCTACACCTTC
- TRBJ1-6 13 TRBV2 - CASSEGPYSPLHF TGTGCCAGCAGTGAGGGCCCTTATTCACCCCTCCACTTT
- TRBJ1-1 15 TRBV5-1 - CASSWRGGVNTEAFF TGCGCCAGCAGCTGGAGGGGGGGTGTGAACACTGAAGCTTTCTTT
- TRBJ2-1 14 TRBV7-2 - CASSPWDSRNEQFF TGTGCCAGCAGCCCCTGGGACTCAAGGAATGAGCAGTTCTTC
once TRBJ2-1 17 TRBV14 TRBD2 CASSQAQRGNLYNEQFF TGTGCCAGCAGCCAAGCCCAGCGGGGAAACCTTTACAATGAGCAGTTCTTC
- TRBJ2-1 14 TRBV6-6 TRBD1 CASSYSYRGNEQFF TGTGCCAGCAGTTACTCGTACAGGGGGAATGAGCAGTTCTTC
- TRBJ2-7 14 TRBV5-1 - CASSLHGAAYEQYF TGCGCCAGCAGCTTGCATGGGGCCGCCTACGAGCAGTACTTC
- TRBJ2-7 14 TRBV19 - CASSDGPTSYEQYF TGTGCCAGTAGTGATGGACCGACTTCCTACGAGCAGTACTTC
- TRBJ2-1 15 TRBV27 - CASSFGGGFYNEQFF TGTGCCAGCAGTTTCGGAGGGGGCTTCTACAATGAGCAGTTCTTC
- TRBJ1-1 17 TRBV10-3 TRBD1 CAISESFGLDRTTEAFF TGTGCCATCAGTGAGTCCTTCGGCTTGGACAGGACCACTGAAGCTTTCTTT
- TRBJ2-7 16 TRBV2 TRBD2 CASREGPSGLIDEQYF TGTGCCAGCAGAGAAGGGCCTAGCGGGTTAATAGACGAGCAGTACTTC
few TRBJ1-2 15 TRBV6-1 - CASSEWGPSGGGYTF TGTGCCAGCAGTGAGTGGGGACCGTCGGGGGGCGGCTACACCTTC
- TRBJ1-2 16 TRBV25-1 TRBD1 CASSEQGQGLNYGYTF TGTGCCAGCAGTGAACAAGGACAGGGGTTAAACTATGGCTACACCTTC
- TRBJ1-6 12 TRBV27 - CASSQTGVRLHF TGTGCCAGCAGTCAGACAGGAGTTCGCCTCCACTTT
- TRBJ2-7 14 TRBV27 - CASSYRDLSREQYF TGTGCCAGCAGTTACCGGGACCTTTCGAGGGAGCAGTACTTC
- TRBJ1-2 16 TRBV15 - CATSRDLVGANYGYTF TGTGCCACCAGCAGAGATCTGGTTGGGGCTAACTATGGCTACACCTTC
- TRBJ1-4 15 TRBV7-8 - CASSHFRATNEKLFF TGTGCCAGCAGCCACTTTAGAGCAACTAATGAAAAACTGTTTTTT
- TRBJ2-1 16 TRBV4-1 TRBD2 CASSRGVTSGRDEQFF TGCGCCAGCAGCCGGGGGGTTACTAGCGGGAGAGATGAGCAGTTCTTC
- TRBJ1-4 17 TRBV5-5 TRBD1 CASSSNPLWDRGEKLFF TGTGCCAGCAGCTCCAACCCACTGTGGGACAGGGGTGAAAAACTGTTTTTT
- TRBJ2-7 14 TRBV6-6 - CASSPSTASYEQYF TGTGCCAGCAGTCCCTCGACGGCCTCCTACGAGCAGTACTTC
- TRBJ2-2 18 TRBV4-1 TRBD1 CASRPRGWTGVNTGELFF TGCGCCAGCAGACCCCGCGGTTGGACAGGGGTTAACACCGGGGAGCTGTTTTTT
- TRBJ2-7 14 TRBV4-3 - CASSQRVGPYEQYF TGCGCCAGCAGCCAAAGAGTCGGGCCCTACGAGCAGTACTTC
- TRBJ2-2 14 TRBV6-5 - CASSYPGRFRELFF TGTGCCAGCAGTTACCCGGGACGTTTCAGGGAGCTGTTTTTT
- TRBJ2-7 15 TRBV19 - CASSITPGVSYEQYF TGTGCCAGTAGTATAACCCCGGGAGTTTCCTACGAGCAGTACTTC
few TRBJ2-7 14 TRBV10-3 TRBD1 CAISGTGGIYEQYF TGTGCCATCAGTGGGACAGGGGGAATCTACGAGCAGTACTTC
- TRBJ2-7 13 TRBV30 - CAWSVIFSYEQYF TGTGCCTGGAGTGTAATATTTTCCTACGAGCAGTACTTC
- TRBJ2-5 15 TRBV2 TRBD1 CASSEPGTGQETQYF TGTGCCAGCAGTGAACCCGGGACAGGCCAAGAGACCCAGTACTTC
- TRBJ1-1 14 TRBV5-1 - CASSLEGGNTEAFF TGCGCCAGCAGCTTGGAGGGCGGGAACACTGAAGCTTTCTTT
- TRBJ2-1 15 TRBV19 TRBD2 CASSIEASGYNEQFF TGTGCCAGTAGTATAGAGGCTAGCGGATACAATGAGCAGTTCTTC
- TRBJ2-3 12 TRBV5-1 - CASRPTRGPQYF TGCGCCAGCAGACCCACGCGGGGTCCGCAGTATTTT
- TRBJ2-7 13 TRBV27 - CASSFNQAYEQYF TGTGCCAGCAGTTTTAACCAGGCCTACGAGCAGTACTTC
- TRBJ2-7 16 TRBV4-3 - CASSQGLTGEVYEQYF TGCGCCAGCAGCCAAGGACTAACAGGGGAGGTCTACGAGCAGTACTTC